The clone carrying this TCR beta chain was recorded at least ten times. The CDR3 totals 17 residues. Germline CDR1 MNHNY, CDR2 SVGAGI (reference sequence). V lost 0 bases and J lost 4; bases outside the gene matches: 10. The data were obtained in a study of T cells in Graves' hyperthyroidism and ophthalmopathy. RNA transcripts were the template for amplifying TCR beta CDR3 regions. RT-PCR in the first round (using the HTBI primer set) targeted the TCR CDR3. TCRdb called the multiplex PCR reads again in MiXCR, with one record for every CDR3 protein. The table shows some 420,000 distinct CDR3 sequences, with about an eighth occurring only once.

The chain uses TRBV6-6 and TRBJ2-7, with 9 bases fitting TRBD2. This sequence was found in a young woman with Graves' hyperthyroidism. The sequenced sample consisted of blood. DNA for the CDR3: TGTGCCAGCAGTTACTCCTCCGGAAGCGGGAGGTTTTACGAGCAGTACTTC. It yields the protein CASSYSSGSGRFYEQYF.